This T cell receptor beta chain originates from a study of T cell responses to AZD1222 COVID-19 vaccine. Whole-study findings and limits: Regions 160-218 and 743-854 dominated among vaccine-associated CD4 TCRs spanning spike. Without day 14 samples, only post-peak T cell repertoires were studied.

Method: immunoSEQ multiplex PCR; TCRdb's copy keeps in-frame clones and lacks some. The data show approximately 84,000 clones, 80% to 90% seen once. This clone was detected once. What it binds is unknown. This receptor was identified in an adult who received the AZD1222 COVID-19 vaccine. The sequenced sample was peripheral blood, obtained 28 days after the second AZD1222 dose.

CDR3 bases: TGTGCCAGCAGAGTTTCCATGGGGTTTATTCAGCCCCAGCATTTT. Encoded protein: CASRVSMGFIQPQHF. The chain combines TRBV28 with TRBJ1-5; D not certain. Trimming removed 6 bases at V and 6 bases at J, with 18 bases between. CDR1 is MDHEN and CDR2 is SYDVKM in the germline V gene. The CDR3 has 15 amino acids. Looking up the rest from reference TRBV28 and TRBJ1-5 gives the full variable domain: DVKVTQSSRYLVKRTGEKVFLECVQDMDHENMFWYRQDPGLGLRLIYFSYDVKMKEKGDIPEGYSVSREKKERFSLILESASTNQTSMYLCASRVSMGFIQPQHFGDGTRLSIL.